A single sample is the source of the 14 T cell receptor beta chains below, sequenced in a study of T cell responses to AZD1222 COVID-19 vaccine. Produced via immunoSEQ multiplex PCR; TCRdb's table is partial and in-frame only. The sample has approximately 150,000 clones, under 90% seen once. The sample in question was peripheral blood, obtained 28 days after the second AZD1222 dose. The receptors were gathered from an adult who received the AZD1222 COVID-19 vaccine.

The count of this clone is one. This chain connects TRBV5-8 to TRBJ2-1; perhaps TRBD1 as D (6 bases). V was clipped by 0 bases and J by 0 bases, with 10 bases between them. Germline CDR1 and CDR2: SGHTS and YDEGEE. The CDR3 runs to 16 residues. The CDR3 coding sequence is TGTGCCAGCAGCTTGGTTTTGGACAGCTCCTACAATGAGCAGTTCTTC. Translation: CASSLVLDSSYNEQFF.

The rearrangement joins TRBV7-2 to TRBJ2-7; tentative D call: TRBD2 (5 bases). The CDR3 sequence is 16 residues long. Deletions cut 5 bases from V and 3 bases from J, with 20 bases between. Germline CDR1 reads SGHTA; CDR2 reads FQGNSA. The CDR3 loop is CASSPSGGGSLYEQYF. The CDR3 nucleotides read TGTGCCAGCAGCCCATCCGGTGGAGGTTCCCTCTACGAGCAGTACTTC.

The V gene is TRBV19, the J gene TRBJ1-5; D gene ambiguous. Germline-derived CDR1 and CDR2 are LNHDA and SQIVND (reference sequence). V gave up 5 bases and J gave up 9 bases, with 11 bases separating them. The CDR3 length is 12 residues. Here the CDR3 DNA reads TGTGCCAGTAGTGACTTCTCTTGGCCCCAGCATTTT. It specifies CASSDFSWPQHF.

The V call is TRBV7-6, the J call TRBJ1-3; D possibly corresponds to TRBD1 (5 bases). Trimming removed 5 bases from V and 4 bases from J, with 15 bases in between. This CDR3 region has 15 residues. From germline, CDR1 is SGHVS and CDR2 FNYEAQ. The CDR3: CASSNIATVGNTIYF. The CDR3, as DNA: TGTGCCAGCAGCAACATTGCGACAGTCGGAAACACCATATATTTT.

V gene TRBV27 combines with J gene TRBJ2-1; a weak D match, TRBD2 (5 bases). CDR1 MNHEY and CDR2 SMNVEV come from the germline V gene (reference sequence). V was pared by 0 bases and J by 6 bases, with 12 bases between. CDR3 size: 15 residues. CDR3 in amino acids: CASSLSPSLANEQFF. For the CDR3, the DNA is TGTGCCAGCAGTTTATCACCCTCCCTAGCCAATGAGCAGTTCTTC.

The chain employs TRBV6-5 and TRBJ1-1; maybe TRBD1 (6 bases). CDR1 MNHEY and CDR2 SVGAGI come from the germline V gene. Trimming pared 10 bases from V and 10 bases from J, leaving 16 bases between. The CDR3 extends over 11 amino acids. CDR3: CATTGAVSAFF. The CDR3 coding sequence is TGTGCCACCACGGGGGCGGTGTCAGCTTTCTTT.

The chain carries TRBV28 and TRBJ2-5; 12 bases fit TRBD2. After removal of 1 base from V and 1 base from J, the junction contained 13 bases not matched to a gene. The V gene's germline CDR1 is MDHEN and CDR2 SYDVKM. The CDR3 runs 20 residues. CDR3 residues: CASSLSPPDGLAGSQETQYF. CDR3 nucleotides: TGTGCCAGCAGTTTATCTCCTCCCGACGGACTAGCGGGAAGCCAAGAGACCCAGTACTTC.

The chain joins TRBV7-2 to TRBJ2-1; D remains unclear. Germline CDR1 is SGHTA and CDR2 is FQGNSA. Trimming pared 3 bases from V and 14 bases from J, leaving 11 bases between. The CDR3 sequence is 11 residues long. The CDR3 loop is CASSFGPREFF. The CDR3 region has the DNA TGTGCCAGCAGCTTCGGGCCTAGGGAGTTCTTC.

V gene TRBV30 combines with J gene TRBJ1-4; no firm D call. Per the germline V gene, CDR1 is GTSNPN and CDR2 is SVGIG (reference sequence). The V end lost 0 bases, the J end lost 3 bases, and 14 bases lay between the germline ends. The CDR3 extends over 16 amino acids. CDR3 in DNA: TGTGCCTGGAGTGTACTAAAGGGAGGGCCTAATGAAAAACTGTTTTTT. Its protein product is CAWSVLKGGPNEKLFF.

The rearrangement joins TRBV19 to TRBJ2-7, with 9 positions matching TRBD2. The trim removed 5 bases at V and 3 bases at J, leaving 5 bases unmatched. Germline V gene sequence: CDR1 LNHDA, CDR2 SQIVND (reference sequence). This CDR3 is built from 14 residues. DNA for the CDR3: TGTGCCAGTAGTCATAGCGGGAGAGACTACGAGCAGTACTTC. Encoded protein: CASSHSGRDYEQYF.

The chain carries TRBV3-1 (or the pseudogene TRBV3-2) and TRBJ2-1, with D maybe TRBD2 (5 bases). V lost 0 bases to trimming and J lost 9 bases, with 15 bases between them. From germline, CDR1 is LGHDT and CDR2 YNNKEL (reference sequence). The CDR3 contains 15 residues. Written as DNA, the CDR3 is TGTGCCAGCAGCCAAGATTCGTCCGGGGTCGGTGAGCAGTTCTTC. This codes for CASSQDSSGVGEQFF.

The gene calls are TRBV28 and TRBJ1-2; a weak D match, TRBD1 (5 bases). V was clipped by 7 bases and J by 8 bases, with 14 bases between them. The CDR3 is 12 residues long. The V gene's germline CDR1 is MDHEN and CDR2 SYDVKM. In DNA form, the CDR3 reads TGTGCCAGCATTGGGGGGATGGGCGGCTACACCTTC. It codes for CASIGGMGGYTF.

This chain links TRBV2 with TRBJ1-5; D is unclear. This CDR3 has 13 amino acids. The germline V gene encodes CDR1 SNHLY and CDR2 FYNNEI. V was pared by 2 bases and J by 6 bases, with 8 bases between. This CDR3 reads CASSEPVGQPQHF. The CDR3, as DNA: TGTGCCAGCAGTGAACCGGTAGGTCAGCCCCAGCATTTT.

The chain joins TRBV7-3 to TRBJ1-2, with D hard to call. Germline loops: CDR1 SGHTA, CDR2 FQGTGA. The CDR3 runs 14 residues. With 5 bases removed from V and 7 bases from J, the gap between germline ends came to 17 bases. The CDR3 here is CASSIRAEGGGYTF. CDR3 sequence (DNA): TGTGCCAGCAGCATACGGGCCGAAGGAGGTGGCTACACCTTC.